These T cell receptor beta chains were read from a single sample in a study of T cells in Graves' hyperthyroidism and ophthalmopathy. TCRdb passed the multiplex PCR reads through MiXCR, listing each CDR3 protein once. The sample includes over 200,000 distinct CDR3 sequences, about 14% seen only once; the top ten take less than 15%. Sequencing was carried out using blood. The receptors shown here come from a woman aged 40 to 55 with Graves' hyperthyroidism that later progressed to Graves' ophthalmopathy. The CDR3 runs from the conserved cysteine through the conserved F or W. The order of the fields is D gene, clone size, V gene, J gene, CDR3 DNA, CDR3 protein. D genes are given only for firm matches. Not all rows give a size; the values are once, few, many and, for expanded clones, a class.

TRBD2	NA	TRBV28	TRBJ2-5	TGTGCCAGCAGTCCGCCCTGGGCTAGCGGGAGTCGTGAGACCCAGTACTTC	CASSPPWASGSRETQYF
NA	few	TRBV18	TRBJ2-2	TGTGCCAGCTCGGCTACACGGAACACCGGGGAGCTGTTTTTT	CASSATRNTGELFF
NA	many	TRBV12-3/TRBV12-4	TRBJ2-4	TGTGCCAGCAGCCCTTCGGGGAGCTACCTAGCCAAAAACATTCAGTACTTC	CASSPSGSYLAKNIQYF
TRBD2	many	TRBV28	TRBJ2-5	TGTGCCAGCAGACCTCCGGGACTAGCGGGAGTTGAAGGGCAAGAGACCCAGTACTTC	CASRPPGLAGVEGQETQYF
NA	few	TRBV5-1	TRBJ2-3	TGCGCCAGCAGCCGGGCAGGGTATGAAAATACGCAGTATTTT	CASSRAGYENTQYF
TRBD2	many	TRBV5-1	TRBJ2-1	TGCGCCAGCAGCTTGTTAACTAGCGGGAGCTCCTACAATGAGCAGTTCTTC	CASSLLTSGSSYNEQFF
NA	many	TRBV6-1	TRBJ1-5	TGTGCCAGCAGTGTCCGACACGCCCGCGGCCAGCCCCAGCATTTT	CASSVRHARGQPQHF
TRBD1	many	TRBV6-6	TRBJ1-6	TGTGCCAGCAGTTACTCTGGACAGGGAAATTCACCCCTCCACTTT	CASSYSGQGNSPLHF
TRBD2	many	TRBV6-1	TRBJ2-7	TGTGCCAGCAGCCAAGGACTAGCGGAGGTCTACGAGCAGTACTTC	CASSQGLAEVYEQYF
NA	NA	TRBV19	TRBJ1-1	TGTGCCAGTACTCGAGGGGGGAACACTGAAGCTTTCTTT	CASTRGGNTEAFF
TRBD2	few	TRBV10-3	TRBJ2-7	TGTGCCATCAGTGAGAGGGGACTAGCGGATTCCTACGAGCAGTACTTC	CAISERGLADSYEQYF
NA	few	TRBV6-1	TRBJ1-2	TGTGCCAGCAGTGAAGCGCTTCTTTTTGGGGGGCACTATGGCTACACCTTC	CASSEALLFGGHYGYTF
TRBD1	NA	TRBV20-1	TRBJ1-2	TGCAGTGCTAGAGACTGGGGACAGGCGAACTATGGCTACACCTTC	CSARDWGQANYGYTF
NA	NA	TRBV19	TRBJ2-6	TGTGCCAGTAGAGATGGAGCCCGAGGGGGTGGGGCCAACGTCCTGACTTTC	CASRDGARGGGANVLTF
NA	few	TRBV6-5	TRBJ1-3	TGTGCCAGCAGTTACACACCTACAGGGCCTGGAAACACCATATATTTT	CASSYTPTGPGNTIYF
NA	many	TRBV25-1	TRBJ2-5	TGTGCCAGCAGTGAATACGGCAACAAAGAGACCCAGTACTTC	CASSEYGNKETQYF
TRBD2	NA	TRBV2	TRBJ2-3	TGTGCCAGCAGTGAGCCCCGGACTAGCGGGAGAGCAGATACGCAGTATTTT	CASSEPRTSGRADTQYF
TRBD2	many	TRBV19	TRBJ2-3	TGTGCCAGTAGTGCCCGGGGACTAGCGGGAGGAACGAGCACAGATACGCAGTATTTT	CASSARGLAGGTSTDTQYF
TRBD1	many	TRBV2	TRBJ1-5	TGTGCCAGCAGTCCGGGACAGGGAGGCCAGCCCCAGCATTTT	CASSPGQGGQPQHF
TRBD1	NA	TRBV6-9	TRBJ1-6	TGTGCCAGCAGTTACTACGGAGGGACCGGGACAGCTTATTCACCCCTCCACTTT	CASSYYGGTGTAYSPLHF
NA	NA	TRBV24-1	TRBJ2-2	TGTGCCACCAGTGAAGAATCGTTTGTTAACACCGGGGAGCTGCTTTTT	CATSEESFVNTGELLF
TRBD2	many	TRBV5-1	TRBJ2-7	TGCGCCAGCAGCTTCGGCGGGAGGTTCGACGAGCAGTACTTC	CASSFGGRFDEQYF
NA	many	TRBV30	TRBJ1-4	TGTGCCTGGAGTACCCGGACAGTGATAAGGGAAAAACTGTTTTTT	CAWSTRTVIREKLFF
TRBD1	NA	TRBV12-3/TRBV12-4	TRBJ2-7	TGTGCCAGCATTCTCATGGGGACAGGGGGAGAGCAGTACTTC	CASILMGTGGEQYF
NA	NA	TRBV7-3	TRBJ2-1	TGTGCCAGCAGCTTTTCAGGGGTGGATGAGCAGTTCTTC	CASSFSGVDEQFF
NA	many	TRBV7-8	TRBJ1-5	TGTGCCAGCAGCTTAACAGTACCCTATAGCAATCAGCCCCAGCATTTT	CASSLTVPYSNQPQHF
NA	few	TRBV6-2/TRBV6-3	TRBJ1-5	TGTGCCAGCAGTAGCTCGGGCAGGGCAAATCAGCCCCAGCATTTT	CASSSSGRANQPQHF
NA	NA	TRBV7-9	TRBJ2-7	TGTGCCAGCACCCTAGGAGGGTTAGGACGGTACGAGCAGTACTTC	CASTLGGLGRYEQYF
NA	many	TRBV28	TRBJ2-6	TGTGCCAGCAGTTTGCGGCTTTTCTCTGGGGCCAACGTCCTGACTTTC	CASSLRLFSGANVLTF
TRBD2	NA	TRBV20-1	TRBJ2-2	TGCAGTGTTACCGGACTAGCGGGAGGTGTCGGGGAGCTGTTTTTT	CSVTGLAGGVGELFF
TRBD2	many	TRBV5-1	TRBJ2-7	TGCGCCAGCAGCTTGGGGGTTCTAGCGGGAGTGGGGGAGCAGTACTTC	CASSLGVLAGVGEQYF
NA	NA	TRBV20-1	TRBJ2-1	TGCAGTGCTAGAAGGGTGCTGGTAAGCTCCTACAATGAGCAGTTCTTC	CSARRVLVSSYNEQFF
NA	many	TRBV20-1	TRBJ2-1	TGCAGTGCTAGAGTCTCTAGAAGAGCCTACAATGAGCAGTTCTTC	CSARVSRRAYNEQFF
TRBD1	many	TRBV2	TRBJ1-5	TGTGCCAGCAGGTATGGGACAGGTCTGAGTCGCAATCAGCCCCAGCATTTT	CASRYGTGLSRNQPQHF
NA	many	TRBV19	TRBJ1-1	TGTGCCAGTAGTTGGAGCCCAGGACCTGAAGCTTTCTTT	CASSWSPGPEAFF
NA	many	TRBV9	TRBJ2-1	TGTGCCAGCAGCGTAGGAACGGCCTCCTACAATGAGCAGTTCTTC	CASSVGTASYNEQFF
NA	NA	TRBV3-1	TRBJ1-2	TGTGCCAGCAGCCAAGGGGTAGGATTTTATGGCTACACCTTC	CASSQGVGFYGYTF
NA	NA	TRBV24-1	TRBJ2-1	TGTGCCACTACTCCAAGGGGGAAGAATGAGCAGTTCTTC	CATTPRGKNEQFF
TRBD1	many	TRBV20-1	TRBJ2-7	TGCAGTGCTGGGGACAGGGGTGGCTCCTACGAGCAGTACTTC	CSAGDRGGSYEQYF
TRBD1	many	TRBV6-1	TRBJ1-4	TGTGCCAGCAGCCAAATTACAGGGGGGAATGAAAAACTGTTTTTT	CASSQITGGNEKLFF
NA	many	TRBV28	TRBJ2-6	TGTGCCAGCAGTTTCGGGGGCCCTGGGGCCAACGTCCTGACTTTC	CASSFGGPGANVLTF
NA	many	TRBV28	TRBJ2-7	TGTGCCAGCAGTTTAATTGTTCACATGGGGACTGCCAGCTACGAGCAGTACTTC	CASSLIVHMGTASYEQYF
TRBD2	many	TRBV6-1	TRBJ2-3	TGTGCCAGCAGTAATTCCGGGACTAGCTCTTTCACAGATACGCAGTATTTT	CASSNSGTSSFTDTQYF
TRBD2	many	TRBV19	TRBJ2-7	TGTGCCAGTAGCTGGACTAGCGGGATATACGAGCAGTACTTC	CASSWTSGIYEQYF
NA	many	TRBV28	TRBJ2-1	TGTGCCAGCAGTTTATATGGCAGGGGACATGAGCAGTTCTTC	CASSLYGRGHEQFF
TRBD1	NA	TRBV19	TRBJ1-5	TGTGCCAGTAGTACCGGGACAGGGAATAATCAGCCCCAGCATTTT	CASSTGTGNNQPQHF
NA	many	TRBV19	TRBJ2-3	TGTGCCAGTAGTACCCCCGGAAGGCCGAACTCAGATACGCAGTATTTT	CASSTPGRPNSDTQYF
NA	many	TRBV5-8	TRBJ1-4	TGTGCCAGCAGCTTTGGAGGAAAACTGTTTTTT	CASSFGGKLFF
NA	NA	TRBV3-1	TRBJ1-2	TGTGCCAGCAGCCAACCACAGGGAACCGGCTACACCTTC	CASSQPQGTGYTF
NA	many	TRBV27	TRBJ2-2	TGTGCCAGCAGTTCCAGAGGAACCGGGGAGCTGTTTTTT	CASSSRGTGELFF
TRBD1	many	TRBV6-1	TRBJ1-1	TGTGCCAGCAGTGAGGGACAGTTGAACACTGAAGCTTTCTTT	CASSEGQLNTEAFF
NA	many	TRBV6-1	TRBJ1-1	TGTGCCAGCAGTCCCCTAGGAACTGAAGCTTTCTTT	CASSPLGTEAFF
TRBD1	many	TRBV28	TRBJ2-6	TGTGCCAGCAGTTCCCCCGGACAGGGGGCGGGTGGGGCCAACGTCCTGACTTTC	CASSSPGQGAGGANVLTF
NA	few	TRBV30	TRBJ2-1	TGTGCCTGGAGTTGGGGGGCGGGATACAATGGGCAGTTCTTC	CAWSWGAGYNGQFF
NA	many	TRBV30	TRBJ1-5	TGTGCCTGGAGTGTACATGGCAATCAGCCCCAGCATTTT	CAWSVHGNQPQHF
TRBD1	many	TRBV18	TRBJ2-7	TGTGCCAGCTCACAGACAGGGCCCCACGAGCAGTACTTC	CASSQTGPHEQYF
NA	NA	TRBV4-1	TRBJ1-4	TGCGCCAGCAGCCAATTTCTAAGAGAAAAACTGTTTTTT	CASSQFLREKLFF
TRBD1	many	TRBV2	TRBJ2-3	TGTGCCAGCAGTGGCTGGACAGGGCACACAGATACGCAGTATTTT	CASSGWTGHTDTQYF
NA	many	TRBV6-1	TRBJ1-1	TGTGCCAGCAGGAGACTGCATGAAGCTTTCTTT	CASRRLHEAFF